Reported below is one T cell receptor beta chain. Antigen specificity is unknown. CD45RO-negative cells were positively selected for CCR7, leaving out terminally differentiated effector memory CD45RA+ cells. Only Caucasian adults living in Nashville, Tennessee served as donors. These data originate in a study of shared clonotypes between healthy human individuals. This CDR3 has 15 amino acids. Per germline, CDR1 MGHRA and CDR2 YSYEKL. Trimming cost V 2 bases and J 3 bases; bases outside gene matches: 3. Study results and limitations: Non-shared clonotypes displayed generation probabilities falling below those of clonotypes present in all four donors. Donor clonotype sharing was expected to depend on sequencing depth.

In the authors' workflow: Junction-only sequences without quality scores came from ImmunoSEQ, so filtering differed. Assay used: immunoSEQ multiplex PCR; TCRdb lists only in-frame clones, some missing. V and J calls plus clone size are reproduced from that table; the DNA served to infer D and trimming. The table has hundreds of thousands of clones, around 96% seen once. The clonotype comes from a woman aged 25 to 45 in good health. J is TRBJ2-7 and V is TRBV4-1; 11 bases match TRBD2. Sequencing was done on a sample of naive CD8+ T cells sorted from blood. The CDR3 sequence is CASSQRLAGSYEQYF. The CDR3 DNA reads TGCGCCAGCAGCCAACGACTAGCGGGAAGCTACGAGCAGTACTTC.